This T cell receptor beta chain was observed in a study of blood T cell repertoires in COVID-19. The protocol was immunoSEQ multiplex PCR, while the TCRdb copy is restricted to in-frame clones and leaves out a portion. The sample has nearly 50,000 clones, roughly 88% seen once. This clone occurred a few times. Looked up from germline, CDR1 is SEHNR and CDR2 is FQNEAQ (reference sequence). This CDR3 has 16 residues. J was trimmed by 1 base and V by 7 bases; bases with no gene match: 10. The sample comprised peripheral blood. The receptor's source is a human donor in a cohort sampled during active COVID-19. This chain connects TRBV7-9 to TRBJ2-1; 7 bases agree with TRBD2. In nucleotides, the CDR3 is TGTGCCAGCACCCCGTTGGTAGCGGGTTCCTACAATGAGCAGTTCTTC. Translated: CASTPLVAGSYNEQFF.